This TCR beta chain was recorded in a study of T cell responses to AZD1222 COVID-19 vaccine. Study information: Samples with a second dose at about 4 or about 12 weeks were pooled together. Study conclusions and caveats: Researchers report vaccine-associated CD4 TCRs spanning spike, with dominance at 160-218 and 743-854. Only six AZD1222 recipients tested seropositive at baseline. None of the repertoires were sampled until the peak T cell response had passed.

Only in-frame clones appear in the TCRdb table, and some are missing; sequencing was by immunoSEQ multiplex PCR. The sample holds around 110,000 clones, 88% seen once. V trimming: 0 bases; J trimming: 0 bases; junction bases outside the gene matches: 0. CDR3 length: 14 amino acids. CDR1 and CDR2 from the germline V gene are SGHTS and YDEGEE. With respect to this clone: Its specificity is not known.

The material was peripheral blood, obtained on day 0 of AZD1222 vaccination. This receptor was taken from an adult in good health. V and J are TRBV5-8 and TRBJ2-7; 7 bases are a match to TRBD1. This CDR3 is CASSLGDSSYEQYF. CDR3 nucleotides: TGTGCCAGCAGCTTGGGGGACAGCTCCTACGAGCAGTACTTC.